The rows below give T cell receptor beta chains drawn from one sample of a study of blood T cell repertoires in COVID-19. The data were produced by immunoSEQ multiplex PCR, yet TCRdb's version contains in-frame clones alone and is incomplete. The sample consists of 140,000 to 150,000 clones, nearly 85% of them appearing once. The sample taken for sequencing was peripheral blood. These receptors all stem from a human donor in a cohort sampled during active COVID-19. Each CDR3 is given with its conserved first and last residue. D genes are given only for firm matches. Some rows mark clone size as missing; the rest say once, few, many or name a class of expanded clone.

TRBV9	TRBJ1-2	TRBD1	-	CASSARAQQGAGGYTF	TGTGCCAGCAGCGCCCGAGCCCAACAGGGGGCGGGTGGCTACACCTTC
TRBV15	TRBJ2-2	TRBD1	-	CATSRDLTGVTGELFF	TGTGCCACCAGCAGAGATCTTACAGGGGTCACCGGGGAGCTGTTTTTT
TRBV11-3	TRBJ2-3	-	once	CASSSRGWRGTDTQYF	TGTGCCAGCAGCTCCCGAGGCTGGCGCGGCACAGATACGCAGTATTTT
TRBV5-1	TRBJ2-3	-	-	CASSLLNGDTDTQYF	TGCGCCAGCAGCTTGCTCAACGGAGACACAGATACGCAGTATTTT
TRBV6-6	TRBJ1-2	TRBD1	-	CASSYSGGQAGYTF	TGTGCCAGCAGTTACTCTGGGGGACAGGCAGGCTACACCTTC
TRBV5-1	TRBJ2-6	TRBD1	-	CASSGQGLLPGANVLTF	TGCGCCAGCAGCGGACAGGGTCTCCTACCTGGGGCCAACGTCCTGACTTTC
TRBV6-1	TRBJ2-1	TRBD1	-	CASSERGGDYNEQFF	TGTGCCAGCAGTGAACGAGGGGGCGACTACAATGAGCAGTTCTTC
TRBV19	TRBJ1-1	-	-	CASSRETNRLRNTEAFF	TGTGCCAGTAGTCGCGAGACCAACAGGCTCCGGAACACTGAAGCTTTCTTT
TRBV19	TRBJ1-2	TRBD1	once	CASSIQGADYGYTF	TGTGCCAGTAGTATACAGGGGGCTGACTATGGCTACACCTTC
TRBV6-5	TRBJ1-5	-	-	CASSVRGGDQPQHF	TGTGCCAGCAGCGTAAGGGGGGGGGACCAGCCCCAGCATTTT
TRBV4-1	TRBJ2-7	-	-	CASSQVGRGRNEQYF	TGCGCCAGCAGCCAAGTAGGCAGGGGAAGGAACGAGCAGTACTTC
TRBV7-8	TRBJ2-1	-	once	CASSFRRYNEQFF	TGTGCCAGCAGCTTTAGGAGATACAATGAGCAGTTCTTC
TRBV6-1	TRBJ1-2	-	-	CASNHGQQYYGYTF	TGTGCCAGCAACCACGGACAGCAATACTATGGCTACACCTTC
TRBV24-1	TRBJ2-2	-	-	CATSDSGRSNTGELFF	TGTGCCACCAGTGATTCTGGCAGATCGAACACCGGGGAGCTGTTTTTT
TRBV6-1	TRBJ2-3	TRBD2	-	CASSDPGTSPDTQYF	TGTGCCAGCAGTGACCCCGGGACTAGCCCAGATACGCAGTATTTT
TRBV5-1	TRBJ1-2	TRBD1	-	CASSLEGAGGYTF	TGCGCCAGCAGCTTGGAGGGGGCAGGTGGCTACACCTTC
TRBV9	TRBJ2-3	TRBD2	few	CASSRSGGLGDTQYF	TGTGCCAGCAGCCGAAGCGGGGGCCTCGGGGATACGCAGTATTTT
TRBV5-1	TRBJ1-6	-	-	CASSLGGGNSPLHF	TGCGCCAGCAGCTTGGGAGGAGGTAATTCACCCCTCCACTTT
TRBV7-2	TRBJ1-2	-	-	CASTGVTREHYGYTF	TGTGCCAGCACGGGGGTCACTCGAGAGCACTATGGCTACACCTTC
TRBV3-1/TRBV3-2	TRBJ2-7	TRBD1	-	CASSRLPGTGIYEQYF	TGTGCCAGCAGCCGCCTGCCCGGGACAGGAATCTACGAGCAGTACTTC
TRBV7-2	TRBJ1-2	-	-	CASSYYYGYTF	TGTGCCAGCAGCTACTACTATGGCTACACCTTC
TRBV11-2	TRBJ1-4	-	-	CASSVSATNEKLFF	TGTGCCAGCAGCGTCAGTGCAACTAATGAAAAACTGTTTTTT
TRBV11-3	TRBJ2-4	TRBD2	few	CASSLAGGINIQYF	TGTGCCAGCAGCTTAGCGGGGGGGATAAACATTCAGTACTTC
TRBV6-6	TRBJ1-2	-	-	CASSYTELGYTF	TGTGCCAGCAGTTACACGGAGCTTGGCTACACCTTC
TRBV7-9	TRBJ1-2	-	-	CASSLDVTPGVGYTF	TGTGCCAGCAGCTTAGACGTCACTCCAGGGGTCGGCTACACCTTC
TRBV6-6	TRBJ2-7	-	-	CASSRATQGPYEQYF	TGTGCCAGCAGCCGGGCCACACAGGGACCGTACGAGCAGTACTTC
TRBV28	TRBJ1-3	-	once	CASSLYRVGNTIYF	TGTGCCAGCAGTTTATACAGGGTAGGAAACACCATATATTTT
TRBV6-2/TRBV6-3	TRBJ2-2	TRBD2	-	CASSNGGLTWTGELFF	TGTGCCAGCAGCAACGGGGGACTAACATGGACCGGGGAGCTGTTTTTT
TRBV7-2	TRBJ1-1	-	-	CASGRANTEAFF	TGTGCCAGCGGCAGGGCTAACACTGAAGCTTTCTTT
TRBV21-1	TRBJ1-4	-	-	CASISQGAHEKLFF	TGTGCCAGCATATCACAGGGGGCGCATGAAAAACTGTTTTTT
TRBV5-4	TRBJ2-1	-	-	CASSLEFSEQFF	TGTGCCAGCAGCTTGGAGTTCAGTGAGCAGTTCTTC
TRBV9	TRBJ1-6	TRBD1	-	CASSPGTASPLHF	TGTGCCAGCAGCCCCGGGACAGCCTCACCCCTCCACTTT